This TCR beta chain comes out of a study of cytomegalovirus exposure and HLA in healthy donors. Study-wide findings and caveats: There was a cluster of highly shared sequence variants that was likely a sequencing artifact. In an earlier analysis, most TCR beta V segments were productive about 87% or about 30% of the time.

A note on this clone: Its antigen is unknown.

Germline V gene data show CDR1 as MNHEY and CDR2 as SMNVEV (reference sequence). V was clipped by 8 bases and J by 4 bases; unmatched bases: 9. CDR3 length: 15 residues. The PCR ran on 60 Vbeta and 13 Jbeta primers. TCRdb's copy holds only in-frame clones and misses some; the assay was immunoSEQ multiplex PCR. Here the sample spans approximately 190,000 clones, around four fifths being singletons. All donors participated as healthy donors of bone marrow. The donors, nominally healthy at sampling, likely had unrecorded immune exposures. This TCR derives from a woman aged 45 to 65 in good health and CMV-seropositive. Sequencing was carried out using PBMCs. This sequence joins TRBV27 and TRBJ2-1, with TRBD2 identical over 9 bases. CDR3 amino acids: CASAILAGSYNEQFF. Written as DNA, the CDR3 is TGTGCCAGCGCAATTCTAGCGGGATCTTACAATGAGCAGTTCTTC.